At least ten counts were recorded for the clone carrying this T cell receptor beta chain. The target antigen is unknown. This specimen belongs to a study of early T cells in non-severe SARS-CoV-2 infection. V was pared by 3 bases and J by 10 bases, with 3 bases of the junction left unmatched. CDR1 and CDR2 (germline): SGHRS, YFSETQ. This CDR3 is 13 amino acids long. Attached unique molecular identifiers marked individual cDNA molecules. MiXCR, applied by TCRdb to the 5' RACE reads, yields one record per CDR3 protein. The sample consists of about 100,000 distinct CDR3 sequences, around 13% of them appearing once. Whole-study findings and limits: The matching step, a VDJdb search, favored anti-spike CD8 responses and missed private and CD4 specificities.

The chain has TRBV5-1 and TRBJ2-1; 11 bases are a match to TRBD2. The sequence was collected from an adult who was a healthcare worker with PCR-confirmed SARS-CoV-2 infection or an uninfected control (not recorded which). Sequenced input: whole blood. CDR3 nucleotide sequence: TGCGCCAGCAGCTCAACTAGCGGGGGCGAGCAGTTCTTC. Encoded protein: CASSSTSGGEQFF.